The 15 T cell receptor beta chains in this list originate from one sample, sequenced in a study of T-cell memory formation after mild COVID-19 (dated by TCRdb to the early 2020s). Library generation was performed with 5' RACE. The sample was run on an Illumina NovaSeq 6000. TCRdb ran its own pipeline on the public reads, namely fastp trimming at Q25 and MiXCR clone calling, and kept in-frame beta chains. Rows with a matching CDR3 protein are joined into one entry that keeps the most common DNA and genes. The sample has roughly 130,000 distinct CDR3 sequences on record, about 18% of them singletons. The ten largest account for around 4.8% of the sample. The sequenced sample consisted of PBMCs or a T cell subset sorted from them (not recorded which). The origin of the receptors is a man aged 18 to 30 who had mild COVID-19 (a few samples of this study predate the infection). The sample titles of this study are shuffled in the database, so cell type and time point are left out; the donor was told from shared clones.

At least ten counts were recorded for this clonotype. The chain uses TRBV5-1 and TRBJ2-1, with D tentatively TRBD2 (7 bases). The germline V and J ends were trimmed by 5 bases and 8 bases, with 29 bases remaining between them. This CDR3 region has 18 residues. CDR1 is SGHRS and CDR2 is YFSETQ in the germline V gene. The CDR3 region is CASSQRRPGGDWGDEQFF. CDR3 bases: TGCGCCAGCAGTCAACGGCGTCCGGGGGGCGACTGGGGGGATGAGCAGTTCTTC.

This chain connects TRBV19 to TRBJ1-2; tentatively, D is TRBD1 (6 bases). The V gene's germline CDR1 is LNHDA and CDR2 SQIVND (reference sequence). The CDR3 extends over 15 amino acids. V lost 4 bases and J lost 5, with 17 bases in between. The chain's CDR3 is CASSRFGQPNYGYTF. The CDR3, as DNA: TGTGCCAGTAGTAGATTCGGACAGCCAAATTATGGCTACACCTTC.

This clonotype has just a few counts. This chain links TRBV9 with TRBJ2-4, with D perhaps TRBD1 or TRBD2 (7 bases each). With 3 bases removed from V and 1 base from J, the gap between germline ends came to 11 bases. Germline CDR1 and CDR2: SGDLS and YYNGEE. The CDR3 loop spans 15 amino acids. The CDR3 nucleotides are TGTGCCAGCAGCGCAGGGGGGGCGGCCAAAAACATTCAGTACTTC. Translating it yields CASSAGGAAKNIQYF.

The V gene is TRBV29-1, the J gene TRBJ2-7; 8 nucleotides line up with TRBD2. Germline V gene data show CDR1 as SQVTM and CDR2 as ANQGSEA. The V and J ends lost 2 bases and 4 bases, in that order; junction bases with no gene match: 10. There are 15 residues in the CDR3. The CDR3 DNA is TGCAGCGTTGAATGGGCGGGCGGGGGGACTTACGAGCAGTACTTC. This sequence encodes CSVEWAGGGTYEQYF.

This clonotype has just a few counts. This chain uses TRBV20-1 with TRBJ1-3, with 7 bases matching TRBD1. With 0 bases clipped from V and 8 bases from J, the junction kept 7 bases outside the gene matches. Germline values: CDR1 DFQATT, CDR2 SNEGSKA (reference sequence). The CDR3 length is 14 residues. CDR3 DNA: TGCAGTGCTAGAGATCAAGAAGGGGGCCACACCATATATTTT. This gives the protein CSARDQEGGHTIYF.

This clonotype was picked up many times. The genes are TRBV12-3 or TRBV12-4 and TRBJ2-3, with TRBD2 matching 8 bases. Losses at the gene ends were 6 bases for V and 4 bases for J; bases not matched to a gene: 3. The CDR3 is made up of 13 amino acids. CDR3 sequence (DNA): TGTGCCAGCAGCCCGCGGGGGGCAGATACGCAGTATTTT. Translated, it gives CASSPRGADTQYF.

V usage is TRBV5-1 and J usage is TRBJ2-1, with D perhaps TRBD1 (6 bases). The CDR3 runs to 16 residues. Trimming cost V 0 bases and J 5 bases, with 15 bases left between them. Germline values: CDR1 SGHRS, CDR2 YFSETQ. Written as DNA, the CDR3 is TGCGCCAGCAGCTTGGTTTTCAGGGGTTCCAACAATGAGCAGTTCTTC. Protein: CASSLVFRGSNNEQFF. The variable domain in full, with the rest retrieved from reference TRBV5-1 and TRBJ2-1, is KAGVTQTPRYLIKTRGQQVTLSCSPISGHRSVSWYQQTPGQGLQFLFEYFSETQRNKGNFPGRFSGRQFSNSRSEMNVSTLELGDSALYLCASSLVFRGSNNEQFFGPGTRLTVL.

As regards this clonotype: A clone one base away is much larger, so this may be a read error. The chain recombines TRBV7-2 with TRBJ2-1; 9 bases are a match to TRBD2. The CDR3 has 15 residues. CDR1 and CDR2 (germline): SGHTA, FQGNSA. Trimming cost V 3 bases and J 3 bases; bases outside gene matches: 3. CDR3 in amino acids: CASSFRLADYNEQFF. DNA for the CDR3: TGTGCCAGCAGCTTCCGACTAGCGGACTACAATGAGCAGTTCTTC.

This clonotype has ten or more counts. The genes are TRBV4-2 and TRBJ2-3, with 10 bases matching TRBD2. Losses at the gene ends were 2 bases for V and 7 bases for J; bases not matched to a gene: 12. CDR3 size: 17 residues. Germline V gene data show CDR1 as LGHNA and CDR2 as YNFKEQ. The CDR3 spells CASSQSRSSGGANTQYF. The CDR3 region has the DNA TGTGCCAGCAGCCAATCCCGGTCCAGCGGGGGGGCAAATACGCAGTATTTT.

This clonotype was recorded at least ten times. This rearrangement joins TRBV5-1 to TRBJ2-1; TRBD2 agrees at 15 bases. Germline values: CDR1 SGHRS, CDR2 YFSETQ. The CDR3 is made up of 16 amino acids. V trimming: 7 bases; J trimming: 5 bases; junction bases outside the gene matches: 7. CDR3 residues: CASGLAGGRMDNEQFF. The DNA of the CDR3 is TGCGCCAGCGGACTAGCGGGGGGGCGGATGGACAATGAGCAGTTCTTC.

This clonotype was recorded at least ten times. V gene TRBV6-2 or TRBV6-3 combines with J gene TRBJ1-6; no clear D. V lost 0 bases and J lost 0, with 15 bases in between. Per germline, CDR1 MNHEY and CDR2 SVGEGT. The CDR3 covers 19 residues. In DNA form, the CDR3 reads TGTGCCAGCAGTTACTCTGGGAGGCGGACTAGCTCCTATAATTCACCCCTCCACTTT. Protein: CASSYSGRRTSSYNSPLHF.

The V gene is TRBV4-1, the J gene TRBJ1-5, with D unclear. V lost 0 bases and J lost 4, with 10 bases in between. This CDR3 contains 15 residues. Germline lookup yields CDR1 MGHRA and CDR2 YSYEKL. CDR3 DNA: TGCGCCAGCAGCCAAGAAAGGCAAGAAAATCAGCCCCAGCATTTT. Translating gives CASSQERQENQPQHF.

The chain carries TRBV7-9 and TRBJ2-5, with D maybe TRBD2 (7 bases). Trimming left V 5 bases short and J 4 bases short, with 17 bases between. Germline V gene sequence: CDR1 SEHNR, CDR2 FQNEAQ (reference sequence). The CDR3 length is 15 residues. The CDR3 is CASSPEGRGSETQYF. The CDR3, as DNA: TGTGCCAGCAGCCCCGAGGGGAGGGGGTCAGAGACCCAGTACTTC.

This clonotype occurred a few times. The V and J genes are TRBV6-4 and TRBJ2-3; 7 bases are shared with TRBD1. There are 15 residues in the CDR3. Unmatched junction bases numbered 2, after V lost 0 bases and J lost 2 bases. Germline CDR1 MRHNA, CDR2 SNTAGT. The CDR3, as DNA: TGTGCCAGCAGTGACTCGGGACAGCCCACAGATACGCAGTATTTT. Its translation is CASSDSGQPTDTQYF.

This clonotype appeared once. This sequence joins TRBV19 and TRBJ2-7; the D is unclear. The germline V gene has CDR1 LNHDA and CDR2 SQIVND (reference sequence). This CDR3 contains 14 residues. V lost 5 bases to trimming and J lost 2 bases, with 13 bases between them. The CDR3 DNA reads TGTGCCAGTAGTGCGACGGTTACTACCTACGAGCAGTACGTC. As protein: CASSATVTTYEQYV.